Presented here are 32 T cell receptor beta chains from one specimen sequenced in a study of CD8 T cells in Susac syndrome. With random hexamers, roughly 0.45 to 1 ug RNA was reverse transcribed. TCRdb itself ran the immunoSEQ multiplex PCR reads through MiXCR, one entry per CDR3 protein. This table holds 200,000 to 250,000 distinct CDR3 sequences, around 95% found once. Input material: CD4+ T cells from PBMCs. The receptor set was obtained from a human donor with multiple sclerosis.

This rearrangement joins TRBV7-3 to TRBJ1-2, with a possible D match to TRBD1 (5 bases). Germline V gives CDR1 SGHTA, CDR2 FQGTGA. The CDR3 consists of 16 residues. Trimming took 4 bases from V and 7 from J, leaving 22 bases between them. The CDR3 here is CASSSRDGPPAGGYTF. Written as DNA, the CDR3 is TGTGCCAGCAGCTCACGGGACGGACCCCCAGCGGGTGGCTACACCTTC.

V usage is TRBV14 and J usage is TRBJ2-7, with no clear D. The CDR3 loop spans 15 amino acids. Trimming took off 3 bases at V and 6 bases at J, with 18 bases between the two ends. Germline V gives CDR1 SGHDN, CDR2 FVKESK. CDR3 loop: CASSQLRQIGTEQYF. For the CDR3, the DNA is TGTGCCAGCAGCCAGTTGAGGCAGATCGGTACCGAGCAGTACTTC. Full variable domain (outside the CDR3, taken from reference TRBV14 and TRBJ2-7): EAGVTQFPSHSVIEKGQTVTLRCDPISGHDNLYWYRRVMGKEIKFLLHFVKESKQDESGMPNNRFLAERTGGTYSTLKVQPAELEDSGVYFCASSQLRQIGTEQYFGPGTRLTVT.

The V call is TRBV12-3 or TRBV12-4, the J call TRBJ1-5, with TRBD1 matching over 7 bases. After removal of 6 bases from V and 0 bases from J, the junction contained 8 bases not matched to a gene. The CDR3 runs 16 residues. The CDR3 reads CASRTGQVNSNQPQHF. CDR3 in DNA: TGTGCCAGCAGAACCGGACAGGTCAATAGCAATCAGCCCCAGCATTTT.

The gene calls are TRBV20-1 and TRBJ1-1; D remains unclear. Germline V lookup: CDR1 DFQATT, CDR2 SNEGSKA (reference sequence). V lost 2 bases to trimming and J lost 1 base, with 8 bases between them. The CDR3 consists of 13 residues. In DNA, the CDR3 is TGCAGTGCTAGAATGGGTTCGAACACTGAAGCTTTCTTT. Amino acid sequence: CSARMGSNTEAFF.

J is TRBJ2-5 and V is TRBV20-1; the D gene is possibly TRBD2 (7 bases). CDR3 length: 13 amino acids. Germline assignment: CDR1 DFQATT and CDR2 SNEGSKA (reference sequence). The DNA of the CDR3 is TGCTCTTCCGGCGGGGGCCGAGGGGAGACCCAGTACTTC. Its translation: CSSGGGRGETQYF.

The CDR3 DNA reads TGTGCCAGCAGGCAGACAGGGGGCGCCGACTATGGCTACACCTTC. It codes for CASRQTGGADYGYTF. The V and J genes are TRBV27 and TRBJ1-2, with 10 bases lining up with TRBD1. The V gene's germline CDR1 is MNHEY and CDR2 SMNVEV (reference sequence). The CDR3 consists of 15 residues. Trimming at V came to 6 bases and at J to 3 bases, leaving 7 bases not matched to a gene.

The V gene is TRBV2, the J gene TRBJ2-1, with D perhaps matching TRBD2 (6 bases). The ends were cut back, 6 bases at V and 9 bases at J, with 12 bases in the middle. This CDR3 is built from 12 residues. Germline-derived CDR1 and CDR2 are SNHLY and FYNNEI. CDR3 bases: TGTGCCAGCAGACGGGGGATAGGTGAGCAGTTCTTC. It is translated as CASRRGIGEQFF.

The genes are TRBV20-1 and TRBJ1-6, with D hard to call. The ends were cut back, 5 bases at V and 7 bases at J, with 18 bases in the middle. Germline V gives CDR1 DFQATT, CDR2 SNEGSKA (reference sequence). This CDR3 contains 15 residues. The CDR3, as DNA: TGCAGTGCTTCCCGAGAGCAAATTCTGAATTCACCCCTCCACTTT. It specifies CSASREQILNSPLHF.

This clonotype is a singleton in its sample. The chain links TRBV20-1 to TRBJ1-4; no definite D call. The CDR3 runs to 12 residues. V was trimmed by 5 bases and J by 7 bases, leaving 11 bases between them. Germline V gene sequence: CDR1 DFQATT, CDR2 SNEGSKA (reference sequence). CDR3 region: CSAGRTAEKLFF. For the CDR3, the DNA is TGCAGTGCTGGGAGGACGGCTGAAAAACTGTTTTTT.

This chain connects TRBV5-1 to TRBJ2-3; D remains unclear. Germline V gives CDR1 SGHRS, CDR2 YFSETQ. With 0 bases removed from V and 2 bases from J, the gap between germline ends came to 13 bases. The CDR3 sequence is 16 residues long. CDR3 coding DNA: TGCGCCAGCAGCTTGGCCCGAGGCTCCAACACAGATACGCAGTATTTT. Translation gives CASSLARGSNTDTQYF.

A single count supports this clonotype. V usage is TRBV11-2 and J usage is TRBJ2-1; D may be TRBD2 (5 bases). V dropped 5 bases and J dropped 6 bases, with 14 bases sitting between them. Germline CDR1 is SGHAT and CDR2 is FQNNGV. The CDR3 loop spans 14 amino acids. CDR3 sequence (DNA): TGTGCCAGCAGCCTACTCGGGGTGGTCAATGAGCAGTTCTTC. It is translated as CASSLLGVVNEQFF.

This clonotype was seen a single time. This rearrangement joins TRBV29-1 to TRBJ2-5; 10 bases match TRBD2. The CDR3 is 14 amino acids. V trimming: 4 bases; J trimming: 5 bases; junction bases outside the gene matches: 7. Germline lookup yields CDR1 SQVTM and CDR2 ANQGSEA. The CDR3 nucleotides read TGCAGCGTTGTCCCAGCGGGGGGGCACGAGACCCAGTACTTC. This gives the protein CSVVPAGGHETQYF.

The V gene is TRBV24-1, the J gene TRBJ1-1, with no clear D. Germline V gene sequence: CDR1 KGHDR, CDR2 SFDVKD. Trimming removed 4 bases at V and 10 bases at J, with 15 bases between. The CDR3 extends over 13 amino acids. The CDR3 nucleotides read TGTGCCACCAGTGACTCCTCAGGCTTGGTAGCTTTCTTT. It translates to CATSDSSGLVAFF.

V usage is TRBV12-3 or TRBV12-4 and J usage is TRBJ2-4; D assignment may be TRBD1 or TRBD2 (6 bases each). With 4 bases removed from V and 8 bases from J, the gap between germline ends came to 15 bases. The CDR3 has 14 amino acids. CDR3 protein: CASSSGAEGDIQYF. The CDR3 region has the DNA TGTGCCAGCAGTTCGGGGGCTGAGGGAGACATTCAGTACTTC.

J is TRBJ1-5 and V is TRBV20-1; weak D call: TRBD1 (5 bases). V dropped 3 bases and J dropped 7 bases, with 10 bases sitting between them. The length of the CDR3 is 12 residues. The V gene's germline CDR1 is DFQATT and CDR2 SNEGSKA (reference sequence). This CDR3 is CSARVGPQPQHF. CDR3 nucleotide sequence: TGCAGTGCTAGGGTGGGGCCGCAGCCCCAGCATTTT.

The chain has TRBV30 and TRBJ2-1, with TRBD2 as a possible D gene (5 bases). The CDR3 runs 14 residues. The germline V gene encodes CDR1 GTSNPN and CDR2 SVGIG (reference sequence). The germline V and J ends were trimmed by 8 bases and 2 bases, with 16 bases remaining between them. CDR3 nucleotide sequence: TGTGCCCAAGCGGCCGAGAATGCCTACAATGAGCAGTTCTTC. Its protein product is CAQAAENAYNEQFF.

This chain links TRBV3-1 with TRBJ1-2; D call uncertain. V was trimmed by 2 bases and J by 8 bases, leaving 12 bases between them. CDR3 length: 13 residues. Germline CDR1 reads LGHDT; CDR2 reads YNNKEL (reference sequence). The CDR3 protein is CASSQTQPSGYTF. CDR3 coding DNA: TGTGCCAGCAGCCAAACACAGCCGTCGGGCTACACCTTC.

The chain has TRBV6-2 or TRBV6-3 and TRBJ2-7; D call uncertain. The V end was cut by 6 bases, the J end by 4 bases, with 10 bases between. The CDR3 has 12 residues. Germline CDR1 and CDR2: MNHEY and SVGEGT. DNA of the CDR3: TGTGCCAGCAGCCGAACGCTTTACGAGCAGTACTTC. Its translation: CASSRTLYEQYF.

The chain employs TRBV20-1 and TRBJ1-2; D ambiguous. The CDR3 totals 12 residues. V gave up 6 bases and J gave up 4 bases, with 12 bases separating them. From germline, CDR1 is DFQATT and CDR2 SNEGSKA (reference sequence). This chain's CDR3 is CSATDGPYGYTF. CDR3 in DNA: TGCAGTGCCACGGACGGACCCTATGGCTACACCTTC.

Worth noting for this clonotype: An end of the junction does not agree with germline; a read error may underlie this. The chain recombines TRBV7-7 with TRBJ2-3; D is possibly TRBD1 (5 bases). Germline values: CDR1 SSHAT, CDR2 FNYEAQ (reference sequence). There are 15 residues in the CDR3. The CDR3 reads CASSLGQGGTDTQYF. CDR3 in DNA: TGTGCTAGCAGCTTAGGGCAAGGGGGCACAGATACGCAGTATTTT.

The rearrangement uses TRBV7-9 and TRBJ2-5; D gene ambiguous. In germline, CDR1 is SEHNR, CDR2 FQNEAQ (reference sequence). V was cut by 10 bases and J by 3 bases, with 6 bases left in between. The CDR3 has 10 residues. CDR3 coding DNA: TGTGCCATCGCGGAAGAGACCCAGTACTTC. Amino acids: CAIAEETQYF.

The V gene is TRBV3-1, the J gene TRBJ1-5; 8 bases are shared with TRBD1. The CDR3 runs 15 residues. Losses at the gene ends were 5 bases for V and 0 bases for J; bases not matched to a gene: 3. Per the germline V gene, CDR1 is LGHDT and CDR2 is YNNKEL (reference sequence). The CDR3 coding sequence is TGTGCCAGCAGCGCCAGGGGGCCTAGCAATCAGCCCCAGCATTTT. Encoded protein: CASSARGPSNQPQHF.

The chain couples TRBV20-1 to TRBJ2-1; D is unclear. The germline V and J ends were trimmed by 1 base and 13 bases, with 11 bases remaining between them. The CDR3 covers 11 residues. In germline, CDR1 is DFQATT, CDR2 SNEGSKA (reference sequence). The CDR3, as DNA: TGCAGTGCTAGAGCGTCAGCCCGACAGTTCTTC. Protein: CSARASARQFF.

This chain connects TRBV3-1 to TRBJ2-2, with D possibly being TRBD2 (5 bases). The CDR3 contains 14 residues. The V end lost 2 bases, the J end lost 5 bases, and 9 bases lay between the germline ends. The germline V gene encodes CDR1 LGHDT and CDR2 YNNKEL (reference sequence). This CDR3 is CASSQSGVTGELFF. CDR3 nucleotides: TGTGCCAGCAGCCAATCCGGGGTTACCGGGGAGCTGTTTTTT.

This chain joins TRBV29-1 and TRBJ1-3, with D tentatively TRBD1 (5 bases). This CDR3 contains 16 residues. The germline CDR1 and CDR2 sequences are SQVTM and ANQGSEA. The V and J ends lost 0 bases and 2 bases respectively, with 14 bases between them. This CDR3 is CSVEDGTGVTGNTIYF. The DNA of the CDR3 is TGCAGCGTTGAAGATGGAACGGGGGTTACTGGAAACACCATATATTTT.

V gene TRBV20-1 combines with J gene TRBJ2-2; D gene unclear. Trimming left V 1 base short and J 5 bases short, with 8 bases between. The CDR3 is made up of 13 amino acids. Germline assignment: CDR1 DFQATT and CDR2 SNEGSKA (reference sequence). CDR3 in DNA: TGCAGTGCTAGAGTGGGCACAACCGGGGAGCTGTTTTTT. Protein product: CSARVGTTGELFF.

The V and J genes are TRBV7-3 and TRBJ1-6, with D possibly matching TRBD1 (6 bases). Trimming shortened V by 2 bases and J by 7 bases, and 9 bases separated the two germline ends. Germline CDR1 is SGHTA and CDR2 is FQGTGA. The CDR3 contains 14 residues. The CDR3 is CASSLSGDNSPLHF. CDR3 bases: TGTGCCAGCAGCTTATCAGGGGACAATTCACCCCTCCACTTT.

As DNA, the CDR3 is TGTGCCAGCAGCGGATCGGGGAGCTATGGCTACACCTTC. This sequence encodes CASSGSGSYGYTF. The rearrangement links TRBV7-9 to TRBJ1-2; D gene unclear. Germline V gives CDR1 SEHNR, CDR2 FQNEAQ (reference sequence). Trimming removed 5 bases at V and 4 bases at J, with 11 bases between. This CDR3 is 13 amino acids long.

The rearrangement joins TRBV21-1 to TRBJ2-7; no DNA check was done on the table's D call, TRBD1. TRBV21-1 is a documented pseudogene. This CDR3 spans 15 amino acids. The CDR3 bases are TGTGCCAGCAGCAAACAGGTGACGGGGGGAAACGAGCAGTACTTC. Its protein product is CASSKQVTGGNEQYF.

The V call is TRBV19, the J call TRBJ1-1; no clear D gene. The CDR3 sequence is 14 residues long. Germline V gene lookup returns CDR1 LNHDA and CDR2 SQIVND (reference sequence). Trimming left V 5 bases short and J 1 base short, with 11 bases between. CDR3 sequence (DNA): TGTGCCAGTAGTTCCCGACCGACGAACACTGAAGCTTTCTTT. Its protein product is CASSSRPTNTEAFF.

This chain connects TRBV7-3 to TRBJ2-2; D is undetermined. V dropped 5 bases and J dropped 3 bases, with 10 bases sitting between them. Germline CDR1 and CDR2: SGHTA and FQGTGA. The CDR3 has 14 residues. Here the CDR3 DNA reads TGTGCCAGCAGCCAGGACCTGCACACCGGGGAGCTGTTTTTT. Amino acid sequence: CASSQDLHTGELFF.

The chain is built from TRBV11-1 and TRBJ2-5; no clear D. Germline V lookup: CDR1 SGHAT, CDR2 FQDESV (reference sequence). V lost 6 bases, J lost 3 bases, and 5 bases lay in between. The CDR3 sequence is 11 residues long. The CDR3 bases are TGTGCCAGCAGTTCAAAAGAGACCCAGTACTTC. This translates into CASSSKETQYF.